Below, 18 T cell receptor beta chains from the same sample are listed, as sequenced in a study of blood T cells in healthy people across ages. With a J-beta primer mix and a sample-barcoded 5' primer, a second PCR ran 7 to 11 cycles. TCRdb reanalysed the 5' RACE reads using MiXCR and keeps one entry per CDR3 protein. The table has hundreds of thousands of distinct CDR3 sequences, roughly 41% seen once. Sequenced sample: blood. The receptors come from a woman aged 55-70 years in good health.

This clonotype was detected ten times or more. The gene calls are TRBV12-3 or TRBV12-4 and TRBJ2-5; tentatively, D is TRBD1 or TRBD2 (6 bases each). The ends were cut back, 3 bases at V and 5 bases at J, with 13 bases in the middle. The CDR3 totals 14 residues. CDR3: CASSFKGGRETQYF. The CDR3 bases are TGTGCCAGCAGTTTTAAGGGGGGCAGGGAGACCCAGTACTTC.

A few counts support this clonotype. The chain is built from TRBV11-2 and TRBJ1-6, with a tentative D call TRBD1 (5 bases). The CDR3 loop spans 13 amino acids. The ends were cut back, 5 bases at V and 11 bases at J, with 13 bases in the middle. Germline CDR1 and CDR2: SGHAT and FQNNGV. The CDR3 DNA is TGTGCCAGCAGCCAGACAGTTCCGGCACCCCTCCACTTT. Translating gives CASSQTVPAPLHF.

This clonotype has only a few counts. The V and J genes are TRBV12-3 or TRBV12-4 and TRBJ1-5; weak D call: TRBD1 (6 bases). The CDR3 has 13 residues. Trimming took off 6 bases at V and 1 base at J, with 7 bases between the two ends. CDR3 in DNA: TGTGCCAGCAGAGGACAGAGCAATCAGCCCCAGCATTTT. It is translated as CASRGQSNQPQHF.

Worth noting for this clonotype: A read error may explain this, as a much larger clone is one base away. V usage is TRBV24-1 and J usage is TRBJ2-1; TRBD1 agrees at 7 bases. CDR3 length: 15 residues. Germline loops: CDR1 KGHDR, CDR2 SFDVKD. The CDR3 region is CATGEWDRSYNEQFF. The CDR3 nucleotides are TGTGCCACCGGTGAATGGGACAGATCCTACAATGAGCAGTTCTTC.

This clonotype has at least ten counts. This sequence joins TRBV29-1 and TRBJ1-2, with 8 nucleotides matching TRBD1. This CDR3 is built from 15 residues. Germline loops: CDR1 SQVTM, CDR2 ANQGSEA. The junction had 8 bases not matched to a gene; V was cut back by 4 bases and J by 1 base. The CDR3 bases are TGCAGCGTTGCTCGGCAGGGGGCGCTTAACTATGGCTACACCTTC. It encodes CSVARQGALNYGYTF.

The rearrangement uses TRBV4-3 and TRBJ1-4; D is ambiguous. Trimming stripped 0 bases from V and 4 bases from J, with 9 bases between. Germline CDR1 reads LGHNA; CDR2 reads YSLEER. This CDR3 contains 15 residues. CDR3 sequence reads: CASSQEGRRNEKLFF. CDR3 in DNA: TGCGCCAGCAGCCAAGAAGGGCGACGTAATGAAAAACTGTTTTTT.

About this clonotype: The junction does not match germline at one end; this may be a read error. The CDR3 is CASSQESSGSAGSTDTQNF. The CDR3 nucleotides read TGTGCCAGCAGCCAAGAGTCTAGCGGGAGCGCCGGAAGCACAGATACGCAGAATTTT. The rearrangement joins TRBV14 to TRBJ2-3; 10 bases map to TRBD2. Per the germline V gene, CDR1 is SGHDN and CDR2 is FVKESK. The CDR3 has 19 residues.

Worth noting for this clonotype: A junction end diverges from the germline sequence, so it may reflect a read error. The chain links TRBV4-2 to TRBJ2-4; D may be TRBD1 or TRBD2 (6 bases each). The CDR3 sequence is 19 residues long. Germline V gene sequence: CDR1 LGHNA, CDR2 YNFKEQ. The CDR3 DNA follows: TGTGCTAGCAGCCAAGATCTTATCCTAGTAAGGAGGGGGGATAACATTCAGTACTTC. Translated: CASSQDLILVRRGDNIQYF.

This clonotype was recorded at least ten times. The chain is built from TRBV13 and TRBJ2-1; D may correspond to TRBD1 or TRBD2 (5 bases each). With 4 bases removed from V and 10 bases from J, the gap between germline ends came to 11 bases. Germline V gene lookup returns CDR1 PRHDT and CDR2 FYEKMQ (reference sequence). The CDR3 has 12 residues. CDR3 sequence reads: CASSWGRKEQFF. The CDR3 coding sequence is TGTGCCAGCAGCTGGGGACGGAAAGAGCAGTTCTTC.

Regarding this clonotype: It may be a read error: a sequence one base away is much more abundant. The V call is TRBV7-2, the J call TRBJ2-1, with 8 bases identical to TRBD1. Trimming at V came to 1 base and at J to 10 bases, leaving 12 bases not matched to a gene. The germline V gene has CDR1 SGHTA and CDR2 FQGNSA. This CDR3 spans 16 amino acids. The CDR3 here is CASSLVWGQGAGEQFF. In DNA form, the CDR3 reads TGTGCCAGCAGCTTAGTTTGGGGTCAGGGGGCTGGCGAGCAGTTCTTC.

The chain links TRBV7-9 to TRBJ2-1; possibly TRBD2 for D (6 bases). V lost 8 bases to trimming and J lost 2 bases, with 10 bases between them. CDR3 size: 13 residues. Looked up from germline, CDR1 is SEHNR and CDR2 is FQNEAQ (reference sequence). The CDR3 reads CASPGRTYNEQFF. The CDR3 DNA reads TGTGCCAGCCCGGGGAGGACCTACAATGAGCAGTTCTTC. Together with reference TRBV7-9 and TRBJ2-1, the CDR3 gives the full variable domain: DTGVSQNPRHKITKRGQNVTFRCDPISEHNRLYWYRQTLGQGPEFLTYFQNEAQLEKSRLLSDRFSAERPKGSFSTLEIQRTEQGDSAMYLCASPGRTYNEQFFGPGTRLTVL.

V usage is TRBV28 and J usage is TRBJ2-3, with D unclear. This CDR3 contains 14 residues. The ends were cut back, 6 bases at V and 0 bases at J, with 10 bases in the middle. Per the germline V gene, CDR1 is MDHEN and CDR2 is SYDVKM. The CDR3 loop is CASRDIRSTDTQYF. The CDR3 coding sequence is TGTGCCAGCAGAGACATACGAAGCACAGATACGCAGTATTTT.

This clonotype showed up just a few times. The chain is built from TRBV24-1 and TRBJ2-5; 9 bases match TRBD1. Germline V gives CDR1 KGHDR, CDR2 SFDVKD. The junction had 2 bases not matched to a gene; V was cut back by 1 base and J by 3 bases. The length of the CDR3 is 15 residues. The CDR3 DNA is TGTGCCACCAGTGATTTACGGACAGGGGAAGAGACCCAGTACTTC. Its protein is CATSDLRTGEETQYF.

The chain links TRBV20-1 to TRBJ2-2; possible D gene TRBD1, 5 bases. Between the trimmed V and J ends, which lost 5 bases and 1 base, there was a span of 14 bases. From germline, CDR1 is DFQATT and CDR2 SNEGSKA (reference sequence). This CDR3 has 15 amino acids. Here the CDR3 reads CSAHNLQGNTGELFF. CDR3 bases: TGCAGTGCTCACAATCTCCAGGGGAACACCGGGGAGCTGTTTTTT.

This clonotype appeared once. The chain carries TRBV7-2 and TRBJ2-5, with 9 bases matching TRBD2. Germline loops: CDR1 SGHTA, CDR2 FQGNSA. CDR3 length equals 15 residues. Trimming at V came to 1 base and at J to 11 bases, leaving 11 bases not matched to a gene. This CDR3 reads CASSLVVAGDNEQYF. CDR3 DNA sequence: TGTGCCAGCAGCTTAGTGGTAGCGGGGGACAATGAGCAGTACTTC.

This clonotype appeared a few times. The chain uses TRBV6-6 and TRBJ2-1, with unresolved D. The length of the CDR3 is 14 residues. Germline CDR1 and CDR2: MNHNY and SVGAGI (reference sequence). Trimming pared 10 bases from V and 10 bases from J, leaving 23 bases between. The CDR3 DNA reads TGTGCCACCTCAGGTGGGATGGGGTATGGGGAGCAGTTCTTC. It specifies CATSGGMGYGEQFF.

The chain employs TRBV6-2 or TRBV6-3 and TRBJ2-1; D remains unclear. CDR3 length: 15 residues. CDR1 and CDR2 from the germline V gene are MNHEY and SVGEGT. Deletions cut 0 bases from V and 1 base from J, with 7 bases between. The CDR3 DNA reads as TGTGCCAGCAGTTACTCGCAGCGATCCTACAATGAGCAGTTCTTC. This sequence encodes CASSYSQRSYNEQFF.

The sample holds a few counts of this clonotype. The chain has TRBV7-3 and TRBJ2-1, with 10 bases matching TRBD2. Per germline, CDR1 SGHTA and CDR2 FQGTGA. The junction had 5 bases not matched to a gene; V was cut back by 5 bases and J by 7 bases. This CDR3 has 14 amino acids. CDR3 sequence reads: CASSPSSGSNEQFF. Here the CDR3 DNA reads TGTGCCAGCAGCCCCTCTAGCGGGAGTAATGAGCAGTTCTTC.